A selection of T cell receptor beta chains follows, all from one sample in a study of T cell responses to AZD1222 COVID-19 vaccine. TCRdb's table, derived via immunoSEQ multiplex PCR, lists solely in-frame clones and lacks some. The sample yields roughly 150,000 clones, 70% to 90% seen once. This specimen was peripheral blood, taken on day 0 of AZD1222 vaccination. The receptors here all came from an adult in good health. The CDR3 runs from the conserved cysteine through the conserved F or W. Each record gives: V gene, D gene, clone size, J gene, CDR3 protein, CDR3 DNA. A D gene is named only where the DNA matches it firmly. Clone size is not always given. Where it is, it says once, few, many or a class for expanded clones.

TRBV28	.	.	TRBJ1-2	CASSSGGGYTF	TGTGCCAGCAGTAGCGGAGGGGGCTACACCTTC
TRBV30	.	.	TRBJ1-5	CAWNSNQPQHF	TGTGCCTGGAATAGCAATCAGCCCCAGCATTTT
TRBV28	TRBD1	.	TRBJ2-2	CASKTGGFAGELFF	TGTGCCAGCAAAACAGGGGGCTTTGCCGGGGAGCTGTTTTTT
TRBV2	TRBD1	.	TRBJ1-2	CASSLGQGGGYTF	TGTGCCAGCAGCCTCGGACAGGGCGGCGGCTACACCTTC
TRBV5-5	.	.	TRBJ1-2	CASSLRQGGYTF	TGTGCCAGCAGCTTGCGCCAGGGGGGCTACACCTTC
TRBV5-1	TRBD1	once	TRBJ1-3	CASSSGTGFGNTIYF	TGCGCCAGCAGCTCCGGGACAGGGTTCGGAAACACCATATATTTT
TRBV12-5	.	.	TRBJ2-1	CASGTTVYNEQFF	TGTGCTAGTGGTACGACAGTTTACAATGAGCAGTTCTTC
TRBV7-9	TRBD2	.	TRBJ2-1	CASSPGLAVYNEQFF	TGTGCCAGCAGTCCAGGACTAGCGGTTTACAATGAGCAGTTCTTC
TRBV3-1/TRBV3-2	.	.	TRBJ1-3	CASSQGGGSSGNTIYF	TGTGCCAGCAGCCAAGGGGGTGGTAGCTCTGGAAACACCATATATTTT
TRBV7-9	TRBD1	.	TRBJ1-1	CASSLLARTGGRKTEAFF	TGTGCCAGCAGCTTACTGGCCCGGACAGGGGGCCGTAAGACTGAAGCTTTCTTT
TRBV19	.	.	TRBJ1-2	CASSIDFSGTSYGYTF	TGTGCCAGTAGTATAGACTTCAGTGGGACCAGCTATGGCTACACCTTC
TRBV5-1	.	.	TRBJ2-7	CASSSAYEQYF	TGCGCCAGCAGCTCTGCCTACGAGCAGTACTTC